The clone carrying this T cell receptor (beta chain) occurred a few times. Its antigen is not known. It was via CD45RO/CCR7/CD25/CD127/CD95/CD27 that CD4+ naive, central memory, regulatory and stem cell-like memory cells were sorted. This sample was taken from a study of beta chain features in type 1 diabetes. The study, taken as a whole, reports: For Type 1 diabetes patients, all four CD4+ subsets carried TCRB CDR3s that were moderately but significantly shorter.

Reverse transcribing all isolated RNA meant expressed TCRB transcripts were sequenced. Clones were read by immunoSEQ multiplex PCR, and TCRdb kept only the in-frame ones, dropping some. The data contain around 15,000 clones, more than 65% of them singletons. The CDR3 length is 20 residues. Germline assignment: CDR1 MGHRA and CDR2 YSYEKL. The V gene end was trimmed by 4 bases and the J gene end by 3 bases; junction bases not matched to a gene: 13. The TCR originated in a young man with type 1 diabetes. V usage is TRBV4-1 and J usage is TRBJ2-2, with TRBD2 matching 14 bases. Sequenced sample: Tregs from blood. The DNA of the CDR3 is TGCGCCAGCAGCCTACGGAAAATCAAGGGACTAGCGGGAGACACCGGGGAGCTGTTTTTT. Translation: CASSLRKIKGLAGDTGELFF.